This T cell receptor beta chain was identified in a study of blood T cell repertoires in COVID-19. Study at large: Among Cohort 3 donors, those recovered had two negative PCRs, clearance, or symptom resolution. Acute and convalescent COVID-19 samples came from the United States, Italy and Spain.

Clones were read by immunoSEQ multiplex PCR, and TCRdb kept only the in-frame ones, dropping some. The repertoire holds hundreds of thousands of clones, about 86% seen once, with 3% to 3.5% in the top ten. Participants came from fewer than 25 US areas, aged roughly 18 to 90 years. Participant-given clinical history determined each cohort assignment. This CDR3 region has 16 residues. V lost 0 bases and J lost 7; bases outside the gene matches: 6. Germline CDR1 and CDR2: SGDLS and YYNGEE. The rearrangement uses TRBV9 and TRBJ2-2, with TRBD1 matching over 10 bases. Sequencing was carried out using PBMCs or T cells enriched from blood (not recorded which). This TCR was sampled from a woman aged 45-65 years in a cohort exposed to, infected with or recovered from COVID-19 (not recorded which). CDR3 amino acids: CASSVEGTGENGELFF. CDR3 in DNA: TGTGCCAGCAGCGTAGAGGGGACAGGGGAGAACGGGGAGCTGTTTTTT.